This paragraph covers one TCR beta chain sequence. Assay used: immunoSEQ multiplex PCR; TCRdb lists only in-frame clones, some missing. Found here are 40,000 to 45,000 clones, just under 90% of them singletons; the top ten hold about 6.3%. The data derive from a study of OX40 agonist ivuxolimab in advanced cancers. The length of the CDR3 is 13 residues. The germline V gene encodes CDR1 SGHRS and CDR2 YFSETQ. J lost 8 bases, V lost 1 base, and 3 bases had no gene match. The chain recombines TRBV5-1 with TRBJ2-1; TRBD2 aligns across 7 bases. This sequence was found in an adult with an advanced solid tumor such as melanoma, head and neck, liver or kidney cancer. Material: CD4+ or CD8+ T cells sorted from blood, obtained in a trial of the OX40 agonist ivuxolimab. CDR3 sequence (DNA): TGCGCCAGCAGCTTGCCAGGGAGGGATGAGCAGTTCTTC. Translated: CASSLPGRDEQFF.